This TCR beta chain was documented in a study of blood T cell repertoires in COVID-19. Method: immunoSEQ multiplex PCR; TCRdb's copy keeps in-frame clones and lacks some. This sample has hundreds of thousands of clones, with about 90% found just once. This CDR3 has 17 residues. V was pared by 7 bases and J by 0 bases, with 19 bases between. Germline V lookup: CDR1 SGHAT, CDR2 FQNNGV. One Seattle source followed patients from active infection through their disease course. The gene calls are TRBV11-2 and TRBJ1-3, with a weak D call TRBD1 (6 bases). The origin of this receptor is a man in his sixties with COVID-19, enrolled during active disease. Sequencing was performed on peripheral blood. DNA of the CDR3: TGTGCCAGCACCGATTATCAGGGGCCCTCCTCTGGAAACACCATATATTTT. Translated, it gives CASTDYQGPSSGNTIYF. Supplemented by reference TRBV11-2 and TRBJ1-3, the full variable domain reads EAGVAQSPRYKIIEKRQSVAFWCNPISGHATLYWYQQILGQGPKLLIQFQNNGVVDDSQLPKDRFSAERLKGVDSTLKIQPAKLEDSAVYLCASTDYQGPSSGNTIYFGEGSWLTVV.